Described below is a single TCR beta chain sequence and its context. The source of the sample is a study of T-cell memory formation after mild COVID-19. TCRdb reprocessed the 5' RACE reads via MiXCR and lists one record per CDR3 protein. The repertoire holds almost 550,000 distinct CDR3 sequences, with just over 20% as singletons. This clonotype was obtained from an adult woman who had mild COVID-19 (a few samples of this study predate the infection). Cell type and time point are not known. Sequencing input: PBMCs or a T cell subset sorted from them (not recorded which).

The CDR3 sequence is CASSQGQGAFDEQYF. The CDR3 DNA reads as TGCGCCAGCAGCCAGGGACAGGGGGCTTTTGACGAGCAGTACTTC. V gene TRBV5-1 combines with J gene TRBJ2-7; 12 bases line up with TRBD1. V lost 4 bases and J lost 5; bases outside the gene matches: 7. CDR1 SGHRS and CDR2 YFSETQ come from the germline V gene. The CDR3 consists of 15 residues.